Given below is one T cell receptor beta chain in context. This entry comes from a study of cytomegalovirus exposure and HLA in healthy donors. Primers: 60 Vbeta forward and 13 Jbeta reverse. Some clones are missing from TCRdb's copy, which holds only in-frame ones; the method was immunoSEQ multiplex PCR. There are some 190,000 clones in the sample; more than 75% occur only once, and 1% to 1.5% lies in the top ten. Per the germline V gene, CDR1 is MNHEY and CDR2 is SVGAGI. The CDR3 is 15 residues long. With 2 bases removed from V and 7 bases from J, the gap between germline ends came to 15 bases. The clonotype comes from a man aged 25-45 years in good health and CMV-seronegative. The sample comprised PBMCs. The chain couples TRBV6-5 to TRBJ2-1, with D perhaps matching TRBD2 (7 bases). The DNA of the CDR3 is TGTGCCAGCAGTTACCCTGGGGGGAGGGGGAATGAGCAGTTCTTC. Its protein is CASSYPGGRGNEQFF.